This T cell receptor beta chain was captured by sequencing in a study of CD8+CD57+ T cells in acquired aplastic anemia. Across the study: Recorded DNA amounts for sorted CD4+ and CD8+ cells had an average of around 3 ug. Study-wide findings and caveats: Patients and healthy controls showed no significant CD8+ Simpson's diversity difference.

CDR3 and TCR beta VDJ profiling relied on genomic DNA as the template. TCRdb fed the reads into MiXCR, producing one record per CDR3 protein. The sample includes about 270,000 distinct CDR3 sequences, 45% to 70% seen only once; the top ten take roughly 8%. This CDR3 region has 15 residues. From germline, CDR1 is DFQATT and CDR2 SNEGSKA (reference sequence). With 5 bases clipped from V and 2 bases from J, the junction kept 6 bases outside the gene matches. This clonotype occurred a few times. What it binds is not known. Sequencing was performed on sorted CD4+, CD8+, or CD8+CD57+ T cells (not recorded which) from PBMCs. The chain uses TRBV20-1 and TRBJ2-5; 12 bases are shared with TRBD1. The clonotype was recovered from a human donor with severe aplastic anemia or a healthy control (not recorded which). CDR3 DNA sequence: TGCAGTGCTGGCGGGACAGGGGGCCGACAAGAGACCCAGTACTTC. Protein product: CSAGGTGGRQETQYF.